These 5 T cell receptor beta chains came from one sample sequenced in a study of blood T cell repertoires in COVID-19. TCRdb keeps only in-frame clones here, not all; method: immunoSEQ multiplex PCR. The sample has some 83,000 clones, 89% seen once. The sequencing input was peripheral blood. These receptors were obtained from a man between 50 and 59 years old with acute or convalescent COVID-19.

The genes are TRBV2 and TRBJ2-3; 8 nucleotides match TRBD2. The length of the CDR3 is 16 residues. Germline V gene data show CDR1 as SNHLY and CDR2 as FYNNEI. Trimming at V came to 5 bases and at J to 6 bases, leaving 13 bases not matched to a gene. As DNA, the CDR3 is TGTGCCAGCAGTCAATGGGGGAGCGGGGGTTTGGATACGCAGTATTTT. This encodes CASSQWGSGGLDTQYF.

The chain has TRBV5-1 and TRBJ2-2; 8 nucleotides agree with TRBD2. Germline CDR1 SGHRS, CDR2 YFSETQ. CDR3 length: 17 amino acids. Trimming at V came to 1 base and at J to 6 bases, leaving 11 bases not matched to a gene. The CDR3 DNA is TGCGCCAGCAGCTTGAGTAGCGGGACTAGACGATCCGGGGAGCTGTTTTTT. It encodes CASSLSSGTRRSGELFF.

The chain is built from TRBV25-1 and TRBJ1-2; 8 bases are a match to TRBD1. J gave up 11 bases and V 1 base, and 6 bases lay outside the gene matches. The CDR3 is 13 amino acids. The germline V gene encodes CDR1 MGHDK and CDR2 SYGVNS. The CDR3 region is CASSEWGQVKYTF. The CDR3 DNA reads as TGTGCCAGCAGTGAATGGGGACAGGTAAAATACACCTTC.

The chain couples TRBV6-5 to TRBJ2-1; 9 bases match TRBD2. The CDR3 length is 15 residues. Trimming took 6 bases from V and 5 from J; bases not matched to a gene: 8. Germline V lookup: CDR1 MNHEY, CDR2 SVGAGI. The CDR3: CASRTTSGTNNEQFF. Written as DNA, the CDR3 is TGTGCCAGCAGGACGACTAGCGGTACCAACAATGAGCAGTTCTTC.

CDR3 amino acids: CASSRLAGTDTQYF. In DNA form, the CDR3 reads TGTGCCAGCAGCCGGCTAGCGGGCACAGATACGCAGTATTTT. This chain connects TRBV3-1 (or the pseudogene TRBV3-2) to TRBJ2-3, with 7 bases lining up with TRBD2. After removal of 4 bases from V and 1 base from J, the junction contained 2 bases not matched to a gene. Germline CDR1 LGHDT, CDR2 YNNKEL (reference sequence). CDR3 length equals 14 residues.